One sample yielded the 21 T cell receptor beta chains listed below, sequenced in a study of shared clonotypes between healthy human individuals. Only in-frame clones appear in the TCRdb table, and some are missing; sequencing was by immunoSEQ multiplex PCR. The sample records roughly 2.2 million clones, over 85% being singletons. The sequencing input was naive CD4+ T cells from PBMCs. The sample's subset: CD45RA+ positively selected. All receptors come from a man younger than 30 in good health. Some clones in this sample may be carry-over from other donors' samples.

The chain uses TRBV29-1 and TRBJ2-2; 8 bases align to TRBD1. The ends lost 1 base at V and 0 bases at J; junction bases unmatched: 4. The germline V gene has CDR1 SQVTM and CDR2 ANQGSEA. CDR3 size: 16 residues. CDR3 amino acids: CSVEGTGPANTGELFF. For the CDR3, the DNA is TGCAGCGTTGAAGGGACAGGGCCCGCGAACACCGGGGAGCTGTTTTTT.

This clone was recorded once. The gene calls are TRBV7-9 and TRBJ1-2; the D gene is possibly TRBD1 (6 bases). V was clipped by 5 bases and J by 0 bases, with 16 bases between them. The CDR3 extends over 16 amino acids. Germline loops: CDR1 SEHNR, CDR2 FQNEAQ (reference sequence). The CDR3 DNA reads as TGTGCCAGCAGCCAGGCTAGGACAGATACTAACTATGGCTACACCTTC. It is translated as CASSQARTDTNYGYTF.

The chain has TRBV19 and TRBJ2-7, with a possible D match to TRBD2 (5 bases). The CDR3 is made up of 15 amino acids. Trimming left V 1 base short and J 1 base short, with 11 bases between. Per germline, CDR1 LNHDA and CDR2 SQIVND (reference sequence). In DNA form, the CDR3 reads TGTGCCAGTAGTATAGTTGGAGGAGTTTCCTACGAGCAGTACTTC. Protein product: CASSIVGGVSYEQYF.

The V and J genes are TRBV4-1 and TRBJ2-6, with D unresolved. V lost 1 base and J lost 2, with 15 bases in between. CDR1 is MGHRA and CDR2 is YSYEKL in the germline V gene. The CDR3 runs to 18 residues. The CDR3 DNA is TGCGCCAGCAGCCAAGGGGTTAGTGACTGGGCTGGGGCCAACGTCCTGACTTTC. Encoded protein: CASSQGVSDWAGANVLTF.

V gene TRBV5-1 combines with J gene TRBJ2-1; D is undetermined. Germline CDR1 and CDR2: SGHRS and YFSETQ. The CDR3 contains 15 residues. The V and J ends lost 0 bases and 3 bases respectively, with 10 bases between them. In nucleotides, the CDR3 is TGCGCCAGCAGCTTGGTGACTGCGCACTACAATGAGCAGTTCTTC. Translation: CASSLVTAHYNEQFF.

The V and J genes are TRBV7-9 and TRBJ1-2, with 7 bases lining up with TRBD1. CDR1 is SEHNR and CDR2 is FQNEAQ in the germline V gene (reference sequence). J gave up 3 bases and V 1 base, and 14 bases lay outside the gene matches. This CDR3 contains 18 residues. The CDR3 protein is CASSLVGQAGRRYYGYTF. The CDR3 DNA sequence: TGTGCCAGCAGCTTAGTAGGACAGGCAGGAAGGAGGTACTATGGCTACACCTTC.

This clone was counted a single time. This sequence joins TRBV14 and TRBJ1-1; TRBD1 might be the D (5 bases). Trimming stripped 5 bases from V and 1 base from J, with 14 bases between. The CDR3 is 15 residues long. Per germline, CDR1 SGHDN and CDR2 FVKESK. The CDR3 DNA reads TGTGCCAGCAGCTCACCCCGGGGGGGGAACACTGAAGCTTTCTTT. It codes for CASSSPRGGNTEAFF.

Concerning this clone: Other DNA sequences in the same sample also yield this CDR3. The rearrangement joins TRBV7-8 to TRBJ1-2; D is undetermined. CDR1 is SGHVS, CDR2 FQNEAQ, per germline. The CDR3 runs to 13 residues. V was pared by 3 bases and J by 7 bases, with 12 bases between. Here the CDR3 reads CASSLGGGSGYTF. The CDR3 nucleotides are TGTGCCAGCAGCTTGGGCGGCGGTAGTGGCTACACCTTC.

Concerning this clone itself: This specimen includes other DNA sequences encoding the same CDR3. The chain links TRBV27 to TRBJ1-5; the D is unclear. Germline V gives CDR1 MNHEY, CDR2 SMNVEV (reference sequence). CDR3 length: 12 amino acids. V was shortened by 3 bases and J by 4 bases, with 4 bases between the two germline ends. CDR3 in amino acids: CASSFPNQPQHF. CDR3 bases: TGTGCCAGCAGTTTCCCAAATCAGCCCCAGCATTTT.

This sequence joins TRBV20-1 and TRBJ1-4, with 7 bases identical to TRBD1. Germline V gene data show CDR1 as DFQATT and CDR2 as SNEGSKA (reference sequence). The junction had 5 bases not matched to a gene; V was cut back by 6 bases and J by 10 bases. There are 11 residues in the CDR3. CDR3 loop: CSARQGGKLFF. CDR3 nucleotide sequence: TGCAGTGCCAGACAGGGTGGAAAACTGTTTTTT.

The chain recombines TRBV30 with TRBJ1-6, with D perhaps TRBD1 (5 bases). The CDR3 contains 14 residues. Trimming pared 4 bases from V and 17 bases from J, leaving 24 bases between. The germline gives CDR1 GTSNPN, CDR2 SVGIG (reference sequence). The CDR3 reads CAWNPLGARDGIHF. The CDR3 nucleotides are TGTGCCTGGAACCCCCTTGGGGCGAGGGACGGTATCCACTTT. Full variable domain (outside the CDR3, taken from reference TRBV30 and TRBJ1-6): SQTIHQWPATLVQPVGSPLSLECTVEGTSNPNLYWYRQAAGRGLQLLFYSVGIGQISSEVPQNLSASRPQDRQFILSSKKLLLSDSGFYLCAWNPLGARDGIHFGNGTRLTVT.

V and J are TRBV2 and TRBJ2-1; possibly TRBD2 for D (5 bases). V was cut by 4 bases and J by 5 bases, with 15 bases left in between. The CDR3 is 15 residues long. Germline V gene data show CDR1 as SNHLY and CDR2 as FYNNEI. CDR3 loop: CASSVGLLVDNEQFF. CDR3 DNA sequence: TGTGCCAGCAGTGTAGGACTGCTGGTCGACAATGAGCAGTTCTTC.

The chain couples TRBV20-1 to TRBJ1-2; D ambiguous. The ends were cut back, 5 bases at V and 4 bases at J, with 8 bases in the middle. Germline assignment: CDR1 DFQATT and CDR2 SNEGSKA (reference sequence). CDR3 length: 11 amino acids. As DNA, the CDR3 is TGCAGTGCTGGATCAGTCTATGGCTACACCTTC. It yields the protein CSAGSVYGYTF.

The gene calls are TRBV15 and TRBJ2-1; 9 positions agree with TRBD2. The J segment lost 6 bases and the V segment lost 4 bases, leaving 4 bases of the junction unmatched. Germline V gene data show CDR1 as LNHNV and CDR2 as YYDKDF (reference sequence). The CDR3 length is 14 residues. The CDR3 loop reads CATSTKTSGNEQFF. Written as DNA, the CDR3 is TGTGCCACCAGCACCAAGACTAGCGGCAATGAGCAGTTCTTC.

V is TRBV10-3 and J is TRBJ2-3; D is undetermined. The germline V gene encodes CDR1 ENHRY and CDR2 SYGVKD. The CDR3 runs 13 residues. V lost 8 bases to trimming and J lost 3 bases, with 12 bases between them. CDR3 bases: TGTGCCATCGGAGAGTCGGTGACAGATACGCAGTATTTT. Protein: CAIGESVTDTQYF.

The chain links TRBV29-1 to TRBJ2-7; possibly TRBD1 or TRBD2 for D (5 bases each). Germline values: CDR1 SQVTM, CDR2 ANQGSEA. V dropped 4 bases and J dropped 2 bases, with 12 bases sitting between them. The CDR3 totals 13 residues. Here the CDR3 reads CSVVGDPTYEQYF. DNA for the CDR3: TGCAGCGTTGTTGGGGACCCGACCTACGAGCAGTACTTC.

This rearrangement joins TRBV9 to TRBJ1-2; perhaps TRBD1 as D (6 bases). The CDR3 contains 15 residues. Germline CDR1 SGDLS, CDR2 YYNGEE. V lost 4 bases and J 0 bases, leaving 13 bases between the germline ends. CDR3 sequence: CASSTNRESNYGYTF. The DNA of the CDR3 is TGTGCCAGCAGCACAAACAGGGAGTCTAACTATGGCTACACCTTC.

The chain uses TRBV28 and TRBJ2-1, with TRBD2 matching over 12 bases. The length of the CDR3 is 16 residues. Germline-derived CDR1 and CDR2 are MDHEN and SYDVKM. The V segment lost 6 bases and the J segment 9 bases; nucleotides outside the gene matches: 12. The chain's CDR3 is CASRPPSGRAPVEQFF. CDR3 coding DNA: TGTGCCAGCAGACCGCCTAGCGGGAGGGCTCCCGTTGAGCAGTTCTTC.

V and J are TRBV5-1 and TRBJ2-1, with 9 bases that match TRBD1. The CDR3 length is 14 residues. With 4 bases clipped from V and 7 bases from J, the junction kept 6 bases outside the gene matches. CDR1 and CDR2 from the germline V gene are SGHRS and YFSETQ. CDR3 protein: CASSPRTGENEQFF. The CDR3 DNA reads as TGCGCCAGCAGCCCAAGGACAGGGGAGAATGAGCAGTTCTTC.

V gene TRBV30 combines with J gene TRBJ1-2, with D possibly matching TRBD1 (6 bases). This CDR3 has 15 residues. CDR1 and CDR2 (germline): GTSNPN, SVGIG (reference sequence). Deletions cut 0 bases from V and 2 bases from J, with 13 bases between. CDR3 sequence reads: CAWSVPDRRNYGYTF. For the CDR3, the DNA is TGTGCCTGGAGTGTACCAGACAGGCGAAACTATGGCTACACCTTC.

This clone occurred once. Other nucleotide sequences from this sample produce the same CDR3. The rearrangement joins TRBV5-4 to TRBJ2-5; 7 nucleotides agree with TRBD1. The CDR3 consists of 13 residues. Germline CDR1 and CDR2: SGHNT and YYREEE (reference sequence). J gave up 2 bases and V 4 bases, and 2 bases lay outside the gene matches. In nucleotides, the CDR3 is TGTGCCAGCAGCGAGGGACAGCAAGAGACCCAGTACTTC. This sequence encodes CASSEGQQETQYF. The full variable domain, rest sourced from reference TRBV5-4 and TRBJ2-5, is ETGVTQSPTHLIKTRGQQVTLRCSSQSGHNTVSWYQQALGQGPQFIFQYYREEENGRGNFPPRFSGLQFPNYSSELNVNALELDDSALYLCASSEGQQETQYFGPGTRLLVL.